This entry lists 19 T cell receptor beta chains sequenced from one sample in a study of graft-versus-host responses after intestinal transplantation. Sequencing was performed with immunoSEQ multiplex PCR; in TCRdb, only in-frame clones are kept and a portion is missing. Among 85,000 to 100,000 clones listed, roughly 90% were seen once. No cognate antigen is known for these TCRs. The sample in question was unstimulated CD4+ T cells sorted from spleen or lymph node cells, obtained before transplant. Source of these receptors: a human donor who was the organ donor for an intestinal transplant.

Details on this clone: This sample also contains other DNA sequences that code for the same CDR3. The chain joins TRBV15 to TRBJ2-7; D gene unclear. The CDR3 consists of 15 residues. V shed 5 bases and J shed 3 bases, with 17 bases lying between them. Germline CDR1 and CDR2: LNHNV and YYDKDF (reference sequence). CDR3 sequence (DNA): TGTGCCACCAGCCAAAATACGGGTTTTCTCTACGAGCAGTACTTC. The encoded protein is CATSQNTGFLYEQYF.

This sequence joins TRBV27 and TRBJ2-1, with TRBD2 matching 14 bases. CDR1 is MNHEY, CDR2 SMNVEV, per germline (reference sequence). The CDR3 is made up of 17 amino acids. V trimming: 3 bases; J trimming: 6 bases; junction bases outside the gene matches: 7. The CDR3 is CASSFTTSGRALNEQFF. CDR3 in DNA: TGTGCCAGCAGTTTCACGACTAGCGGGAGGGCCCTCAATGAGCAGTTCTTC.

This chain links TRBV11-2 with TRBJ1-1; D is unclear. This CDR3 is 13 amino acids long. V shed 4 bases and J shed 3 bases, with 9 bases lying between them. Germline values: CDR1 SGHAT, CDR2 FQNNGV. The CDR3 reads CASSSPRHTEAFF. The DNA for the CDR3 is TGTGCCAGCAGCTCCCCCAGGCACACTGAAGCTTTCTTT.

The chain has TRBV25-1 and TRBJ2-7; a possible D gene is TRBD1 (6 bases). The CDR3 runs to 14 residues. The germline V and J ends were trimmed by 7 bases and 2 bases, with 15 bases remaining between them. Per germline, CDR1 MGHDK and CDR2 SYGVNS. CDR3 in amino acids: CASTTTGFPYEQYF. The CDR3 nucleotides are TGTGCCAGCACCACGACAGGCTTTCCCTACGAGCAGTACTTC.

This clone has only one observation. This chain links TRBV6-6 with TRBJ1-1; D call uncertain. V lost 10 bases, J lost 1 base, and 13 bases lay in between. The germline V gene has CDR1 MNHNY and CDR2 SVGAGI (reference sequence). The CDR3 runs to 13 residues. CDR3 in amino acids: CATLVGRNTEAFF. CDR3 DNA: TGTGCCACCCTGGTTGGTAGGAACACTGAAGCTTTCTTT.

A single count supports this clone. The V and J genes are TRBV7-8 and TRBJ2-7; 8 bases agree with TRBD1. Germline trimming cut 1 base from V and 3 bases from J; bases unmatched to any gene: 5. Germline lookup yields CDR1 SGHVS and CDR2 FQNEAQ. The CDR3 contains 15 residues. The CDR3 sequence is CASSLGRTGSYEQYF. Written as DNA, the CDR3 is TGTGCCAGCAGCTTAGGTCGGACAGGGAGCTACGAGCAGTACTTC.

The chain recombines TRBV27 with TRBJ2-7, with a weak D call TRBD1 (6 bases). In germline, CDR1 is MNHEY, CDR2 SMNVEV (reference sequence). The CDR3 covers 17 residues. With 6 bases removed from V and 0 bases from J, the gap between germline ends came to 21 bases. The CDR3 spells CASSRYGKTGNSYEQYF. The CDR3 DNA is TGTGCCAGCAGCCGATACGGGAAGACAGGTAACTCCTACGAGCAGTACTTC.

V and J are TRBV2 and TRBJ1-4; D is unclear. The CDR3 consists of 16 residues. V shed 7 bases and J shed 0 bases, with 15 bases lying between them. CDR1 SNHLY and CDR2 FYNNEI come from the germline V gene. CDR3 sequence: CASKKEQYTTNEKLFF. Written as DNA, the CDR3 is TGTGCCAGCAAGAAGGAACAGTATACAACTAATGAAAAACTGTTTTTT.

This sequence joins TRBV9 and TRBJ2-5; tentatively, D is TRBD2 (5 bases). The CDR3 contains 14 residues. Trimming removed 2 bases at V and 0 bases at J, with 8 bases between. CDR1 SGDLS and CDR2 YYNGEE come from the germline V gene. The CDR3 region is CASSVGLYQETQYF. Here the CDR3 DNA reads TGTGCCAGCAGCGTTGGACTGTACCAAGAGACCCAGTACTTC. Full variable domain (rest looked up from reference TRBV9 and TRBJ2-5): DSGVTQTPKHLITATGQRVTLRCSPRSGDLSVYWYQQSLDQGLQFLIQYYNGEERAKGNILERFSAQQFPDLHSELNLSSLELGDSALYFCASSVGLYQETQYFGPGTRLLVL.

CDR3: CASSLILGSGYTF. The CDR3 DNA is TGTGCCAGCAGTTTAATCCTCGGGTCCGGCTACACCTTC. The genes are TRBV27 and TRBJ1-2; D is uncertain. CDR1 MNHEY and CDR2 SMNVEV come from the germline V gene (reference sequence). Trimming stripped 2 bases from V and 8 bases from J, with 12 bases between. The CDR3 covers 13 residues.

The J gene is TRBJ2-2, the V gene TRBV30; 11 bases map to TRBD2. Looked up from germline, CDR1 is GTSNPN and CDR2 is SVGIG (reference sequence). This CDR3 contains 15 residues. V lost 5 bases, J lost 1 base, and 3 bases stayed unmatched. The CDR3 sequence: CAWQGLAVNTGELFF. The CDR3, as DNA: TGTGCCTGGCAGGGACTAGCGGTGAACACCGGGGAGCTGTTTTTT.

The chain couples TRBV9 to TRBJ2-5; 8 nucleotides line up with TRBD1. Germline loops: CDR1 SGDLS, CDR2 YYNGEE. CDR3 length: 16 amino acids. V was pared by 0 bases and J by 5 bases, with 9 bases of the junction left unmatched. This CDR3 reads CASSVEGQGLGETQYF. In DNA, the CDR3 is TGTGCCAGCAGCGTAGAAGGACAGGGATTAGGGGAGACCCAGTACTTC.

The rearrangement uses TRBV19 and TRBJ2-2; possible D gene TRBD2, 6 bases. The length of the CDR3 is 15 residues. The germline V gene encodes CDR1 LNHDA and CDR2 SQIVND (reference sequence). With 4 bases removed from V and 0 bases from J, the gap between germline ends came to 9 bases. The CDR3 here is CASSTGLSNTGELFF. CDR3 nucleotides: TGTGCCAGTAGTACGGGACTCTCGAACACCGGGGAGCTGTTTTTT.

There are a few counts of this clone. The V and J genes are TRBV19 and TRBJ1-2; 7 nucleotides match TRBD1. CDR3 length: 17 residues. Germline trimming cut 4 bases from V and 1 base from J; bases unmatched to any gene: 12. The germline V gene has CDR1 LNHDA and CDR2 SQIVND (reference sequence). The CDR3, as DNA: TGTGCCAGTAGTAAATACGGGACAGCCCCCCTTAACTATGGCTACACCTTC. Its translation is CASSKYGTAPLNYGYTF.

The chain joins TRBV5-5 to TRBJ1-4; D uncertain. CDR3 size: 19 residues. Germline CDR1 and CDR2: SGHKS and YYEKEE (reference sequence). V lost 4 bases and J 0 bases, leaving 22 bases between the germline ends. CDR3 sequence: CASSLTAVMVPSTNEKLFF. CDR3 bases: TGTGCCAGCAGCCTAACGGCGGTTATGGTCCCATCAACTAATGAAAAACTGTTTTTT.

The gene calls are TRBV28 and TRBJ1-2; possibly TRBD1 for D (5 bases). Per germline, CDR1 MDHEN and CDR2 SYDVKM. V dropped 6 bases and J dropped 5 bases, with 22 bases sitting between them. The CDR3 sequence is 16 residues long. CDR3 in DNA: TGTGCCAGCAGACCGGACAACAGCCCTAACTATTATGGCTACACCTTC. It is translated as CASRPDNSPNYYGYTF.

The chain is built from TRBV19 and TRBJ2-5; a weak D match, TRBD1 (6 bases). Germline CDR1 reads LNHDA; CDR2 reads SQIVND (reference sequence). The CDR3 has 13 residues. V was trimmed by 4 bases and J by 4 bases, leaving 10 bases between them. CDR3: CASSSPRGETQYF. Written as DNA, the CDR3 is TGTGCCAGTAGTAGCCCCAGGGGAGAGACCCAGTACTTC.

The V gene is TRBV28, the J gene TRBJ1-2, with D possibly TRBD1 on 5 matching bases. The CDR3 runs to 16 residues. Per the germline V gene, CDR1 is MDHEN and CDR2 is SYDVKM. V was pared by 5 bases and J by 4 bases, with 20 bases between. The CDR3 nucleotides read TGTGCCAGCAGTGCGGCACCGGGGGGTTTGAGCTATGGCTACACCTTC. The encoded protein is CASSAAPGGLSYGYTF.

The chain carries TRBV4-2 and TRBJ1-2; D remains ambiguous. V dropped 0 bases and J dropped 1 base, with 3 bases sitting between them. Germline V gives CDR1 LGHNA, CDR2 YNFKEQ. The CDR3 contains 13 residues. This CDR3 reads CASSQDNNYGYTF. DNA of the CDR3: TGTGCCAGCAGCCAAGACAATAACTATGGCTACACCTTC.